This T cell receptor (beta chain) comes out of a study of T cell responses to AZD1222 COVID-19 vaccine (dated by TCRdb to about 2021). About the investigation overall: AZD1222 recipients with second doses at about 4 weeks or about 12 weeks were pooled, because spike-specific TCR depth and breadth did not differ between schedules. A total of 230 to 250 trial participants underwent TCR sequencing, of whom roughly 210 had received two doses of AZD1222 and some 25 had received two doses of the MenACWY control vaccine. Trial participants were enrolled by age into subgroups of 18-55, 56-69 and 70-plus years, and around 150, 28 and 57 TCR-sequenced participants, respectively, were included in these subgroups. Points the paper makes about the study in general: Because no samples from the day 14 peak response were available, repertoires could be characterized only after the peak T cell response. The 56-69-year group was small, and its depth increase did not reach significance, likely because of low power. Nearly half of unique spike-specific TCRs reportedly recognized epitopes outside regions mutated in the B.1.351 and B.1.1.7 variants. Conclusions about previously exposed vaccinees are limited because only a handful of AZD1222 recipients were SARS-CoV-2 seropositive at baseline. Most participants were white British and females outnumbered males, and the authors suggested that clonal diversity may have been underestimated. Vaccine-associated CD4 TCRs spanned the whole spike protein, with dominant responses in regions 160-218 and 743-854. After two AZD1222 doses, both the breadth and the depth of spike-specific TCRs were significantly higher than at day 0 and than in MenACWY recipients.

In the paper's terms, the time point label means: baseline before first vaccination. Vaccinee samples came from UK trials COV001 and COV002, including a single-blind randomized controlled phase 2/3 trial of AZD1222 (ChAdOx1 nCoV-19) in healthy adults. Trial participant PBMC samples were collected at day 0 and day 28 after the second dose for TCRbeta chain sequencing. A word on this clone: This receptor's antigen is unknown. No base-level quality is on record; no much larger clone is a single base apart.

The CDR3 regions of human TCRbeta chains were analyzed by immunosequencing. The study's processing was this. TCRs in the repertoires were compared against a reference library of SARS-CoV-2-specific TCRs that had been generated with the MIRA antigen-specificity platform. Breadth was defined as the fraction of unique TCRs that were SARS-CoV-2-associated. Depth was defined as the fraction of total T cells that were SARS-CoV-2-associated. Using the MIRA data, every spike-specific TCR was mapped to the spike region that the TCR reacted to and assigned to either a CD4 or a CD8 class. Log10-transformed breadth and depth values were compared by one-way ANOVA with Sidak's multiple comparisons tests. TCRdb holds this immuneACCESS table with in-frame rearrangements only. Some clones are missing; in checked studies, unresolved V genes explain under half, and the rest has no known cause. V and J calls and clone size come straight from that table; D and trimming were deduced from the DNA. The sample has 110,000 to 150,000 clones on record, 85% to 90% of them singletons. Jointly, the top ten make up roughly 1.7% of the sample.

Via the germline V gene, CDR1 is SGHRS and CDR2 YFSETQ. V sheds 0 bases and J sheds 3 bases, leaving 12 bases between their ends. The CDR3 goes from the cysteine to the phenylalanine over 15 residues. The DNA shown is the 45-base CDR3, in frame from base 1. The input for sequencing was peripheral blood, taken on day 0 of AZD1222 vaccination. The sequence was collected from an adult in good health. This sequence uses TRBV5-1 and TRBJ1-1; D gene: possibly TRBD1, on 5 matching bases. The DNA sequence reads TGCGCCAGCAGCTTGGGTTCTTGGGGGGACACTGAAGCTTTCTTT. It translates as CASSLGSWGDTEAFF.